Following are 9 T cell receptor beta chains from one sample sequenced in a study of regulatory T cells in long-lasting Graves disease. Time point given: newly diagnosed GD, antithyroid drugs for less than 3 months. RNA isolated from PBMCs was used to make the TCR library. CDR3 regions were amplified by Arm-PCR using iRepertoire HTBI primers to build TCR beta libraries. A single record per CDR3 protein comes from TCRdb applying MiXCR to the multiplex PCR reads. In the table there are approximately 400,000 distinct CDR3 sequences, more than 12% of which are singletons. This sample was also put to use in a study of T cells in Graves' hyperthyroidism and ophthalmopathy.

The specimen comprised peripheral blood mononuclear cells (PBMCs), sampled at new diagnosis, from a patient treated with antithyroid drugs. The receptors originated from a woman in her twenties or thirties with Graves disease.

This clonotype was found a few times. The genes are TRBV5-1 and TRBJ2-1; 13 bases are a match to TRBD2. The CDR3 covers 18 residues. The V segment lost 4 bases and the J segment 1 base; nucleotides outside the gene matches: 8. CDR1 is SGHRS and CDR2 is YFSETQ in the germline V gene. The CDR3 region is CASSRGLAGAGSYNEQFF. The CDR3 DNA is TGCGCCAGCAGCAGAGGACTAGCGGGAGCGGGGTCCTACAATGAGCAGTTCTTC.

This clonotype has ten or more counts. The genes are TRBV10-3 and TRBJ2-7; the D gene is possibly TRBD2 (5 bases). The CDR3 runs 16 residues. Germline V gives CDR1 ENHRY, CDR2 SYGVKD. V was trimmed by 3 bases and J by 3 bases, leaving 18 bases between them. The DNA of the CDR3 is TGTGCCATCAGTGACCCGGGGAAGGGTGTTTACTACGAGCAGTACTTC. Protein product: CAISDPGKGVYYEQYF.

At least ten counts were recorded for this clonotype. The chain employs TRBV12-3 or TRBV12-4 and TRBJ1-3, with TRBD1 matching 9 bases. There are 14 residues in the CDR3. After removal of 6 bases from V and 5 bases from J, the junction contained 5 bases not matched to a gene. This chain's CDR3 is CASRNNRGRNTIYF. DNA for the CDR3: TGTGCCAGCAGAAATAACAGGGGGCGAAACACCATATATTTT.

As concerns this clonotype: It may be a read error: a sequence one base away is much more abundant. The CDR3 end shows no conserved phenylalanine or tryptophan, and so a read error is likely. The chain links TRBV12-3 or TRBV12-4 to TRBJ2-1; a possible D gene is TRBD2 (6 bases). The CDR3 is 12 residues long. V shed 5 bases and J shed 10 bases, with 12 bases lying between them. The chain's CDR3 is CASSLAGREQFL. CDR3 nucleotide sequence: TGTGCCAGCAGTCTGGCGGGGCGCGAGCAGTTCCTC.

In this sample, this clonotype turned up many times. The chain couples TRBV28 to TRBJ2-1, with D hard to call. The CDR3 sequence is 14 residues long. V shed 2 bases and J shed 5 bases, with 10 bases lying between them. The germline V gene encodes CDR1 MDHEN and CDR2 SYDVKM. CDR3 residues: CASSLHSRDNEQFF. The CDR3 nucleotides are TGTGCCAGCAGTTTACACTCCCGGGACAATGAGCAGTTCTTC.

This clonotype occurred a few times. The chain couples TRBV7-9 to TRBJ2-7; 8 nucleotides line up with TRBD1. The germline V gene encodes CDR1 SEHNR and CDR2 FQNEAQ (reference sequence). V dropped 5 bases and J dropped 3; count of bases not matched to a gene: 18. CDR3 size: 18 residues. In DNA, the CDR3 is TGTGCCAGCAGCCTACCATACTACCGGGACAGGAGCCGCTACGAGCAGTACTTC. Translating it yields CASSLPYYRDRSRYEQYF.

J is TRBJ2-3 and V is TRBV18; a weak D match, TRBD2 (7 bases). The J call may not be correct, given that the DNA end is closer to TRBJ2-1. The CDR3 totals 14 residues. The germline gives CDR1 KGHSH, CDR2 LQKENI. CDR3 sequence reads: CASSPRGGEFEQFF. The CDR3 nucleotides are TGTGCCAGCTCACCACGAGGGGGGGAGTTTGAGCAGTTCTTC.

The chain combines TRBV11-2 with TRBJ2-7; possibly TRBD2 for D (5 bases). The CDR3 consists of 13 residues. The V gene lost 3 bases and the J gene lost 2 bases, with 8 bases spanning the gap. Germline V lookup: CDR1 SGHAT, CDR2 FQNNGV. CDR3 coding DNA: TGTGCCAGCAGCTTGCCACTAGCCTACGAGCAGTACTTC. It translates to CASSLPLAYEQYF.

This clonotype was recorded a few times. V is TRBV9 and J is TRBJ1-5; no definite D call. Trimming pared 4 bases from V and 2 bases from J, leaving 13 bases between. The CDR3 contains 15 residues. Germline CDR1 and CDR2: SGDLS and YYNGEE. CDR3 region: CASSSGWGGNQPQHF. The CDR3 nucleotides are TGTGCCAGCAGCTCGGGGTGGGGTGGCAATCAGCCCCAGCATTTT.